This passage covers 14 T cell receptor beta chains from one sample sequenced in a study of cytomegalovirus exposure and HLA in healthy donors. Vbeta (60) and Jbeta (13) primers were used in the PCR. Libraries were prepared by immunoSEQ multiplex PCR; TCRdb keeps only in-frame clonotypes and omits some of them. The table shows 90,000 to 150,000 clones, with more than 60% occurring only once. Sequenced input: PBMCs. These receptors all come from a middle-aged woman in good health and CMV-seronegative.

V and J are TRBV4-1 and TRBJ2-1; 12 positions match TRBD2. This CDR3 region has 16 residues. With V trimmed by 1 base and J by 9 bases, 7 bases remained unmatched. Germline V gene data show CDR1 as MGHRA and CDR2 as YSYEKL. CDR3 in amino acids: CASSQVTLAGGPEQFF. In nucleotides, the CDR3 is TGCGCCAGCAGCCAAGTCACGCTAGCGGGAGGGCCTGAGCAGTTCTTC.

This chain joins TRBV25-1 and TRBJ1-2, with D possibly being TRBD1 (6 bases). Germline V gene lookup returns CDR1 MGHDK and CDR2 SYGVNS. The CDR3 runs 14 residues. The germline V and J ends were trimmed by 4 bases and 5 bases, with 14 bases remaining between them. CDR3 sequence: CASSAPGTRYGYTF. The CDR3 bases are TGTGCCAGCAGTGCACCCGGGACAAGATATGGCTACACCTTC.

This chain uses TRBV7-8 with TRBJ2-5; 13 nucleotides agree with TRBD2. J was trimmed by 4 bases and V by 5 bases; bases with no gene match: 4. The CDR3 spans 15 residues. Germline assignment: CDR1 SGHVS and CDR2 FQNEAQ. The CDR3, as DNA: TGTGCCAGCAGCCCACGACTAGCGGGGGGAGAGACCCAGTACTTC. This encodes CASSPRLAGGETQYF.

This chain uses TRBV28 with TRBJ2-2; TRBD2 matches at 9 bases. CDR3 size: 17 residues. V was pared by 3 bases and J by 6 bases, with 11 bases of the junction left unmatched. The germline CDR1 and CDR2 sequences are MDHEN and SYDVKM. The CDR3 sequence is CASSFSGSGSNPGELFF. The DNA of the CDR3 is TGTGCCAGCAGTTTCTCCGGTAGCGGGAGTAACCCCGGGGAGCTGTTTTTT.

The CDR3 here is CASSISSGGAGAKNIQYF. CDR3 nucleotide sequence: TGTGCCAGTAGTATATCTAGCGGGGGGGCGGGAGCCAAAAACATTCAGTACTTC. This chain links TRBV19 with TRBJ2-4, with TRBD2 matching over 12 bases. CDR1 is LNHDA and CDR2 is SQIVND in the germline V gene (reference sequence). The V segment lost 2 bases and the J segment 0 bases; nucleotides outside the gene matches: 5. The CDR3 loop spans 18 amino acids.

This clone was detected a few times. The chain has TRBV6-4 and TRBJ2-3, with a weak D call TRBD2 (5 bases). Germline V gives CDR1 MRHNA, CDR2 SNTAGT. The CDR3 runs 14 residues. The V end was cut by 6 bases, the J end by 6 bases, with 16 bases between. For the CDR3, the DNA is TGTGCCAGCAGCGCCGGGGTAGATGCGGATACGCAGTATTTT. It encodes CASSAGVDADTQYF.

The V and J genes are TRBV7-9 and TRBJ2-1; 16 bases align to TRBD2. V gave up 6 bases and J gave up 7 bases; unmatched junction bases: 6. The CDR3 consists of 16 residues. The germline CDR1 and CDR2 sequences are SEHNR and FQNEAQ (reference sequence). DNA of the CDR3: TGTGCCAGCAGGGGGGGACTAGCGGGAGGGGGGAATGAGCAGTTCTTC. Its protein is CASRGGLAGGGNEQFF.

The V and J genes are TRBV6-5 and TRBJ1-2; D is ambiguous. This CDR3 spans 14 amino acids. Trimming shortened V by 5 bases and J by 3 bases, and 13 bases separated the two germline ends. Per the germline V gene, CDR1 is MNHEY and CDR2 is SVGAGI. This CDR3 reads CASSSGQSDYGYTF. The CDR3 bases are TGTGCCAGCAGTAGCGGTCAGTCGGACTATGGCTACACCTTC.

The chain combines TRBV19 with TRBJ2-2; 10 nucleotides match TRBD2. V lost 5 bases, J lost 6 bases, and 0 bases stayed unmatched. In germline, CDR1 is LNHDA, CDR2 SQIVND (reference sequence). The CDR3 is 13 amino acids. CDR3 nucleotides: TGTGCCAGTAGTCTAGCGGGAGCCGGGGAGCTGTTTTTT. Translation gives CASSLAGAGELFF.

This clone has only one observation. The chain employs TRBV7-6 and TRBJ2-1; a possible D gene is TRBD2 (5 bases). Looked up from germline, CDR1 is SGHVS and CDR2 is FNYEAQ. The V gene lost 8 bases and the J gene lost 4 bases, with 18 bases spanning the gap. The CDR3 length is 15 residues. Here the CDR3 reads CASRGPGMGYNEQFF. CDR3 DNA sequence: TGTGCCAGCCGCGGACCGGGGATGGGGTACAATGAGCAGTTCTTC. Variable domain in full (rest from reference TRBV7-6 and TRBJ2-1): GAGVSQSPRYKVTKRGQDVALRCDPISGHVSLYWYRQALGQGPEFLTYFNYEAQQDKSGLPNDRFSAERPEGSISTLTIQRTEQRDSAMYRCASRGPGMGYNEQFFGPGTRLTVL.

V gene TRBV2 combines with J gene TRBJ2-1; 9 nucleotides agree with TRBD1. There are 14 residues in the CDR3. CDR1 is SNHLY and CDR2 is FYNNEI in the germline V gene. V dropped 9 bases and J dropped 6; count of bases not matched to a gene: 9. In nucleotides, the CDR3 is TGTGCCAGGCACTCGGGACAGGGACCCAATGAGCAGTTCTTC. Translated, it gives CARHSGQGPNEQFF. Drawing the rest from reference TRBV2 and TRBJ2-1, the complete variable domain is EPEVTQTPSHQVTQMGQEVILRCVPISNHLYFYWYRQILGQKVEFLVSFYNNEISEKSEIFDDQFSVERPDGSNFTLKIRSTKLEDSAMYFCARHSGQGPNEQFFGPGTRLTVL.

The V call is TRBV19, the J call TRBJ2-7, with 8 bases aligning to TRBD2. In germline, CDR1 is LNHDA, CDR2 SQIVND (reference sequence). Trimming cost V 6 bases and J 5 bases; bases outside gene matches: 12. The CDR3 consists of 15 residues. CDR3 sequence reads: CASSRRGGRLHEQYF. In nucleotides, the CDR3 is TGTGCCAGTAGCCGGAGGGGCGGGAGGCTCCACGAGCAGTACTTC.

This clone was recorded once. J is TRBJ1-4 and V is TRBV5-8; TRBD1 is a possible D gene (5 bases). Germline lookup yields CDR1 SGHTS and CDR2 YDEGEE. The germline V and J ends were trimmed by 1 base and 5 bases, with 15 bases remaining between them. The CDR3 has 16 residues. CDR3 in amino acids: CASSLLLGAGNEKLFF. DNA for the CDR3: TGTGCCAGCAGCTTGTTGTTAGGGGCCGGGAATGAAAAACTGTTTTTT.

The chain couples TRBV18 to TRBJ2-7; D perhaps matches TRBD2 (7 bases). V gave up 3 bases and J gave up 7 bases, with 16 bases separating them. Germline V gene lookup returns CDR1 KGHSH and CDR2 LQKENI. The CDR3 is 14 amino acids. CDR3 in DNA: TGTGCCAGCTCACCCCGGGGGGCGAGAGGGGAGCAGTACTTC. Residues: CASSPRGARGEQYF.